This passage covers 11 T cell receptor beta chains from one sample sequenced in a study of post-analysis software for immune sequencing data. Unique molecular identifiers were present in the TCR beta cDNA libraries. Each CDR3 protein gets one entry after TCRdb re-called the PCR reads with MiXCR. The table lists about 540,000 distinct CDR3 sequences, around a third of them singletons. For these TCRs, the target antigens are not known. Study-wide results and caveats: Five TRBV segments, including TRBV5-6, TRBV5-1 and TRBV20-1, were more frequent in patients than controls.

The sample consisted of blood. These receptors all come from a girl aged 2 to 17 with multiple sclerosis.

This clonotype occurred a few times. The rearrangement joins TRBV11-2 to TRBJ1-2; TRBD1 is a possible D gene (5 bases). The CDR3 sequence is 13 residues long. Per the germline V gene, CDR1 is SGHAT and CDR2 is FQNNGV. The ends were cut back, 5 bases at V and 7 bases at J, with 14 bases in the middle. The CDR3 coding sequence is TGTGCCAGCAGCGCAGCCAGGGTGGGTGGCTACACCTTC. This translates into CASSAARVGGYTF.

This clonotype showed up just once. The chain's CDR3 is CASAGQGGETQYF. The DNA of the CDR3 is TGTGCCAGCGCAGGACAGGGGGGAGAGACCCAGTACTTC. The rearrangement links TRBV2 to TRBJ2-5; 10 nucleotides align to TRBD1. This CDR3 has 13 amino acids. J was trimmed by 4 bases and V by 8 bases; bases with no gene match: 4. Germline loops: CDR1 SNHLY, CDR2 FYNNEI.

This clonotype was detected many times. The rearrangement joins TRBV14 to TRBJ2-6; D gene unclear. Deletions cut 5 bases from V and 1 base from J, with 21 bases between. Germline assignment: CDR1 SGHDN and CDR2 FVKESK. The length of the CDR3 is 19 residues. The CDR3 bases are TGTGCCAGCAGCGGCTTTAGGGCCGTCCTCGGGTCTGGGGCCAACGTCCTGACTTTC. Translated, it gives CASSGFRAVLGSGANVLTF.

The chain uses TRBV5-6 and TRBJ2-1; tentative D call: TRBD1 (5 bases). Judging by the DNA end, TRBJ2-7 fits better; the J call may be wrong. The CDR3 is 14 amino acids. CDR1 and CDR2 from the germline V gene are SGHDT and YYEEEE. Here the CDR3 DNA reads TGTGCCAGCAGCCCTATTGGGGCCTACAATGAGCAGTACTTC. Its protein product is CASSPIGAYNEQYF.

V and J are TRBV5-1 and TRBJ2-7; the D gene could be TRBD1 or TRBD2 (6 bases each). From germline, CDR1 is SGHRS and CDR2 YFSETQ. The CDR3 runs to 15 residues. Trimming removed 7 bases at V and 1 base at J, with 18 bases between. The CDR3 DNA reads as TGCGCCAGCGGTCTGGTTCCGGGGGCTTCCTACGAGCAGTACTTC. It specifies CASGLVPGASYEQYF.

The V gene is TRBV11-1, the J gene TRBJ1-1; a weak D match, TRBD1 (6 bases). Germline V gene sequence: CDR1 SGHAT, CDR2 FQDESV (reference sequence). Trimming left V 3 bases short and J 1 base short, with 12 bases between. The CDR3 has 15 amino acids. The DNA of the CDR3 is TGTGCCAGCAGCTTGTCAGGGGCCCAGAACACTGAAGCTTTCTTT. Translated: CASSLSGAQNTEAFF.

V gene TRBV6-6 combines with J gene TRBJ1-5; TRBD1 matches at 7 bases. V lost 6 bases to trimming and J lost 2 bases; unmatched junction nucleotides: 7. From germline, CDR1 is MNHNY and CDR2 SVGAGI (reference sequence). The CDR3 length is 15 residues. The DNA for the CDR3 is TGTGCCAGCAGAAGACAGGGTTTCGGCAATCAGCCCCAGCATTTT. It encodes CASRRQGFGNQPQHF.

This clonotype came up a few times. The chain employs TRBV20-1 and TRBJ2-7; TRBD1 is a possible D gene (7 bases). The J call may be mistaken, given a closer DNA end match to TRBJ2-5. The CDR3 spans 12 residues. Germline V gives CDR1 DFQATT, CDR2 SNEGSKA (reference sequence). The CDR3: CSAGGTAETQYF. In nucleotides, the CDR3 is TGCAGTGCCGGAGGGACAGCCGAGACCCAGTACTTC.

This clonotype was picked up a small number of times. This chain links TRBV6-5 with TRBJ1-4; the D gene is possibly TRBD1 (6 bases). V gave up 5 bases and J gave up 7 bases, with 14 bases separating them. The CDR3 contains 14 residues. The germline V gene encodes CDR1 MNHEY and CDR2 SVGAGI. The CDR3 sequence is CASSPQGRVEKLFF. The CDR3, as DNA: TGTGCCAGCAGTCCTCAGGGGCGGGTTGAAAAACTGTTTTTT.

V usage is TRBV7-3 and J usage is TRBJ2-4, with D unclear. CDR1 SGHTA and CDR2 FQGTGA come from the germline V gene. V lost 5 bases to trimming and J lost 0 bases, with 8 bases between them. The CDR3 contains 14 residues. The CDR3 nucleotides are TGTGCCAGCAGCCCGGGTCGAGCCAAAAACATTCAGTACTTC. Its protein is CASSPGRAKNIQYF.

The V and J genes are TRBV20-1 and TRBJ1-1; D is undetermined. V lost 4 bases and J lost 2, with 14 bases in between. The germline V gene encodes CDR1 DFQATT and CDR2 SNEGSKA (reference sequence). The CDR3 runs 14 residues. The CDR3 nucleotides are TGCAGTGCTATCTCCCTGGCTTCCAACACTGAAGCTTTCTTT. As protein: CSAISLASNTEAFF.